These 8 T cell receptor beta chains were sequenced from one sample in a study of T cells in Graves' hyperthyroidism and ophthalmopathy. RNA transcripts provided the source from which TCR beta CDR3 regions were amplified. Researchers ran a first-round RT-PCR on the TCR CDR3 using the HTBI primer set. TCRdb reanalysed the multiplex PCR reads using MiXCR and keeps one entry per CDR3 protein. The sample consists of 700,000 or so distinct CDR3 sequences, 16% of them appearing once. Material for sequencing was blood. The receptors here all came from a man younger than 35 with Graves' hyperthyroidism.

This clonotype was detected ten times or more. V usage is TRBV20-1 and J usage is TRBJ2-5; D may be TRBD1 or TRBD2 (5 bases each). Trimming removed 5 bases at V and 12 bases at J, with 16 bases between. The CDR3 runs 11 residues. Germline CDR1 is DFQATT and CDR2 is SNEGSKA (reference sequence). The CDR3 protein is CSAHQVGTEYF. The CDR3 DNA follows: TGCAGTGCTCATCAGGTCGGGACGGAGTACTTC.

This clonotype was detected many times. The chain uses TRBV20-1 and TRBJ2-7; possible D gene TRBD2, 6 bases. V was shortened by 7 bases and J by 4 bases, with 23 bases between the two germline ends. The germline gives CDR1 DFQATT, CDR2 SNEGSKA (reference sequence). The CDR3 has 15 residues. CDR3 in DNA: TGCAGTGTTACAAGAATCGGCGTGGGGGGTTACGAGCAGTACTTC. As protein: CSVTRIGVGGYEQYF.

This clonotype was observed a few times. Possible read error: a much larger clone is one base away. The gene calls are TRBV12-3 or TRBV12-4 and TRBJ1-1; D uncertain. Trimming took off 1 base at V and 4 bases at J, with 4 bases between the two ends. CDR3 length: 12 residues. In DNA, the CDR3 is TGTGCCAGCAGTTTAGAGATCACTGAAGCTTTCTTT. Its protein product is CASSLEITEAFF.

Many counts were recorded for this clonotype. The gene calls are TRBV30 and TRBJ2-7; D unclear. CDR1 and CDR2 from the germline V gene are GTSNPN and SVGIG (reference sequence). This CDR3 spans 13 amino acids. The V end lost 2 bases, the J end lost 3 bases, and 11 bases lay between the germline ends. The CDR3 protein is CAWSLGSNYEQYF. In DNA, the CDR3 is TGTGCCTGGAGTCTCGGGTCCAACTACGAGCAGTACTTC.

V is TRBV27 and J is TRBJ2-5; 8 bases are a match to TRBD1. CDR3 length: 14 amino acids. Germline CDR1 MNHEY, CDR2 SMNVEV (reference sequence). The J segment lost 0 bases and the V segment lost 6 bases, leaving 3 bases of the junction unmatched. This chain's CDR3 is CASSWTGYQETQYF. The CDR3 coding sequence is TGTGCCAGCAGCTGGACAGGGTACCAAGAGACCCAGTACTTC.

This clonotype was seen many times. The V call is TRBV6-2 or TRBV6-3, the J call TRBJ2-1; 10 bases match TRBD1. CDR1 and CDR2 from the germline V gene are MNHEY and SVGEGT. V trimming: 6 bases; J trimming: 6 bases; junction bases outside the gene matches: 8. The CDR3 totals 15 residues. CDR3 sequence: CASSPLWDRGNEQFF. The CDR3 DNA reads TGTGCCAGCAGCCCCCTGTGGGACAGGGGCAATGAGCAGTTCTTC.

This clonotype was counted many times. The chain joins TRBV2 to TRBJ1-5, with D uncertain. Trimming stripped 6 bases from V and 0 bases from J, with 3 bases between. The CDR3 spans 12 residues. The germline CDR1 and CDR2 sequences are SNHLY and FYNNEI. The CDR3, as DNA: TGTGCCAGCAGGAATAGCAATCAGCCCCAGCATTTT. Amino acids: CASRNSNQPQHF.

Only a few counts were recorded for this clonotype. The chain combines TRBV25-1 with TRBJ2-5; the D is unclear. The CDR3 consists of 13 residues. The germline V and J ends were trimmed by 1 base and 5 bases, with 8 bases remaining between them. Per germline, CDR1 MGHDK and CDR2 SYGVNS. For the CDR3, the DNA is TGTGCCAGCAGTGAATTTACCCGGGAGACCCAGTACTTC. Translating it yields CASSEFTRETQYF. The full variable domain, in which reference TRBV25-1 and TRBJ2-5 provide the parts outside the CDR3, is EADIYQTPRYLVIGTGKKITLECSQTMGHDKMYWYQQDPGMELHLIHYSYGVNSTEKGDLSSESTVSRIRTEHFPLTLESARPSHTSQYLCASSEFTRETQYFGPGTRLLVL.